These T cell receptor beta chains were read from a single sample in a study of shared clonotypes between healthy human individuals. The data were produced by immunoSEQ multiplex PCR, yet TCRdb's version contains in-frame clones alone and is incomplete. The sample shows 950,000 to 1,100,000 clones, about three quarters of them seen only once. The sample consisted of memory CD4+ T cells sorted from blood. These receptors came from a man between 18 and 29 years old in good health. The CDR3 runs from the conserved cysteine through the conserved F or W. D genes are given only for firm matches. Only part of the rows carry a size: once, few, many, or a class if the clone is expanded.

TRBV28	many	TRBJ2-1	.	CASLSQGSNEQFF	TGTGCCAGCTTGTCCCAGGGGAGTAATGAGCAGTTCTTC
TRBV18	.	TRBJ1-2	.	CASSPGSTYGYTF	TGTGCCAGCTCACCCGGTTCTACCTATGGCTACACCTTC
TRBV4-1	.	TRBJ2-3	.	CASSPGAGRADTQYF	TGCGCCAGCAGCCCGGGGGCAGGTAGGGCAGATACGCAGTATTTT
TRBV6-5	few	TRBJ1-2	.	CASSYSKQNGYTF	TGTGCCAGCAGTTACTCGAAGCAGAACGGCTACACCTTC
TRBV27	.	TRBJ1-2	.	CASSLTQGAYGYTF	TGTGCCAGCAGCCTTACACAGGGCGCCTATGGCTACACCTTC
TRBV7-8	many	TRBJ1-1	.	CASSLGEIGTEAFF	TGTGCCAGCAGCTTAGGGGAGATTGGCACTGAAGCTTTCTTT
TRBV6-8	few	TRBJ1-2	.	CASNRSGFTDGYTF	TGTGCCAGCAATCGGTCAGGATTTACCGATGGCTACACCTTC
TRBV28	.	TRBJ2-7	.	CASKGDTYEQYF	TGTGCCAGCAAAGGGGACACCTACGAGCAGTACTTC
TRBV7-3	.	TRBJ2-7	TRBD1	CASSLSGTGGGEQYF	TGTGCCAGCAGCTTAAGCGGGACAGGGGGCGGCGAGCAGTACTTC
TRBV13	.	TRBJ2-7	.	CASSLIGRTYEQYF	TGTGCCAGCAGCTTAATCGGACGGACCTACGAGCAGTACTTC
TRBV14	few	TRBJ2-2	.	CASSQRLNTGELFF	TGTGCCAGCAGCCAAAGGCTGAACACCGGGGAGCTGTTTTTT
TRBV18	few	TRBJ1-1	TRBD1	CASSVTQGALTEAFF	TGTGCCAGCTCAGTAACACAGGGGGCTCTCACTGAAGCTTTCTTT
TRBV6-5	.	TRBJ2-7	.	CASNVAGEHEQYF	TGTGCCAGCAATGTGGCAGGGGAACACGAGCAGTACTTC
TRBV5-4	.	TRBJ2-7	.	CASSYLGTGDYEQYF	TGTGCCAGCAGCTACCTCGGAACAGGTGACTACGAGCAGTACTTC
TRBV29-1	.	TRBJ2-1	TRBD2	CSVEVWGGYNEQFF	TGCAGCGTTGAAGTCTGGGGGGGCTACAATGAGCAGTTCTTC
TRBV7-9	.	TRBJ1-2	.	CASSLDQGWNGYTF	TGTGCCAGCAGCTTAGATCAGGGATGGAATGGCTACACCTTC
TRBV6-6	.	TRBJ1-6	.	CASSYPPTGANSPLHF	TGTGCCAGCAGTTACCCCCCGACAGGCGCTAATTCACCCCTCCACTTT
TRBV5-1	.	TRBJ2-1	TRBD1	CASSLEGQGEFF	TGCGCCAGCAGCTTGGAAGGCCAGGGGGAGTTCTTC
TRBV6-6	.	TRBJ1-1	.	CASRGRGDGTEAFF	TGTGCCAGCAGGGGACGGGGGGACGGCACTGAAGCTTTCTTT
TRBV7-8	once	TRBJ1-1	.	CASSLAMDRLNTEAFF	TGTGCCAGCAGCTTAGCGATGGACAGACTGAACACTGAAGCTTTCTTT
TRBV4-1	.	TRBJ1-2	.	CASSRPEVANYGYTF	TGCGCCAGCAGCCGACCCGAGGTAGCTAACTATGGCTACACCTTC
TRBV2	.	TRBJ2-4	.	CASRGKGVAKNIQYF	TGTGCCAGCAGGGGGAAGGGGGTAGCCAAAAACATTCAGTACTTC
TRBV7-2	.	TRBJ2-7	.	CASSFGDIYEQYF	TGTGCCAGCAGCTTTGGGGATATCTACGAGCAGTACTTC
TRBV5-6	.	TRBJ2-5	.	CASLRPYQETQYF	TGTGCCAGCTTACGGCCGTACCAAGAGACCCAGTACTTC
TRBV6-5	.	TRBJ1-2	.	CASSPDQGSNYGYTF	TGTGCCAGCAGTCCGGATCAGGGGTCTAACTATGGCTACACCTTC
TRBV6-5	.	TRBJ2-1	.	CASSSGTPLDYNEQFF	TGTGCCAGCAGTTCCGGGACGCCGTTAGACTACAATGAGCAGTTCTTC